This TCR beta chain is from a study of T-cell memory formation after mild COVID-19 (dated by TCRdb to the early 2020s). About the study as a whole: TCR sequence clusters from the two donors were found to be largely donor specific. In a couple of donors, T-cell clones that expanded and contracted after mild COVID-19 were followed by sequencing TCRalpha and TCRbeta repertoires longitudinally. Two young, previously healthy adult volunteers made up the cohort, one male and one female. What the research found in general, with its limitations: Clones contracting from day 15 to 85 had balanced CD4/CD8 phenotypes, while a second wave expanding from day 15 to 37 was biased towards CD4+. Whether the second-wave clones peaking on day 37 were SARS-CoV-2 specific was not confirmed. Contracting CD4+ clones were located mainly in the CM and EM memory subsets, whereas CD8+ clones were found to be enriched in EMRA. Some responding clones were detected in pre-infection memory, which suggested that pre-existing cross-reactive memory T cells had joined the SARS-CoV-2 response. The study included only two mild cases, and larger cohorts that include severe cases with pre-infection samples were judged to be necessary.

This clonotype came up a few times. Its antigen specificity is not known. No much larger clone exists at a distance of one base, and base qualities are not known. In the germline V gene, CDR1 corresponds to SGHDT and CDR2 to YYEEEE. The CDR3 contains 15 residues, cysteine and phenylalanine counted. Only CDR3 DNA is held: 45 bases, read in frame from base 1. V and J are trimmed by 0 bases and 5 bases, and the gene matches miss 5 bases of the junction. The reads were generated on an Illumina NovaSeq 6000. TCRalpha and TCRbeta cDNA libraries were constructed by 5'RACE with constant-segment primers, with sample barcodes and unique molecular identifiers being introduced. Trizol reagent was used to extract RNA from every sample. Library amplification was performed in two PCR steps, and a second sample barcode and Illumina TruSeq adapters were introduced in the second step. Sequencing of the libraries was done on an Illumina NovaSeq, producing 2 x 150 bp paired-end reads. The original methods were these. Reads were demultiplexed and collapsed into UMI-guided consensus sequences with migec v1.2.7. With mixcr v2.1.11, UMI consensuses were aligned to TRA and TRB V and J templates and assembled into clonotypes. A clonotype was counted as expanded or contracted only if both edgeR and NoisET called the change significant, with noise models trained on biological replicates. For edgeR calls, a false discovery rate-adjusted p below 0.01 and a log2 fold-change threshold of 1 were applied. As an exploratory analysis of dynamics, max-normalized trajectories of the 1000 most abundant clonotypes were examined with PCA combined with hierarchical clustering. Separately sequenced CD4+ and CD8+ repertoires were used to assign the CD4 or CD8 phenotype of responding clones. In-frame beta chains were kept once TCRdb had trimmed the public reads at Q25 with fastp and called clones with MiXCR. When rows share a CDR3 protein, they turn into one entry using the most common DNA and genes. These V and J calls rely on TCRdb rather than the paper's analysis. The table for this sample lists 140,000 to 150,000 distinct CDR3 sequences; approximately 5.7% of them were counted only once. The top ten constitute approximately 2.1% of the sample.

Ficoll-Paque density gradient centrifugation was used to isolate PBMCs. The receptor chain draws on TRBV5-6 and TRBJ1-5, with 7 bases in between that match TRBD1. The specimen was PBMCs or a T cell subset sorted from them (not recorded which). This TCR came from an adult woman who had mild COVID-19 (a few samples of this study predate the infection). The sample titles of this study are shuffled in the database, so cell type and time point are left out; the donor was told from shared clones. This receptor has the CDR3 CASSLEGGADQPQHF. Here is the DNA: TGTGCCAGCAGCTTGGAAGGGGGCGCGGATCAGCCCCAGCATTTT.